The subject of this entry is one TCR beta chain. The antigen is not known. Donors underwent one heparinised blood draw, around 100 mL on average. Each sorted fraction was over 95% pure. The data are from a study of beta chain features in type 1 diabetes. About the research overall: No patient-donor differences in age, gender, total cells or subset yield.

Isolated RNA was reverse transcribed in full, so expressed TCRB transcripts were sequenced. Using immunoSEQ multiplex PCR, the repertoire was profiled, and TCRdb retains in-frame clones only, with some absent. The repertoire holds roughly 350,000 clones, with over 8.5% as singletons. Study-level findings and limits: Naive, central memory and regulatory TCRB repertoires appeared more similar among patients than healthy donors. Significant though moderate, a shortening of TCRB CDR3s appeared in all four CD4+ subsets of Type 1 diabetes patients.

This CDR3 contains 11 residues. V lost 6 bases and J lost 5, with 5 bases in between. Germline CDR1 SGDLS, CDR2 YYNGEE. The chain links TRBV9 to TRBJ2-2; D remains unclear. The material sequenced was central memory CD4+ T cells from blood. This receptor was taken from a man aged 30 to 39 with type 1 diabetes. CDR3 in DNA: TGTGCCAGCACCCGAACCGGGGAGCTGTTTTTT. Its translation: CASTRTGELFF. The variable domain in full, completed from reference TRBV9 and TRBJ2-2, reads DSGVTQTPKHLITATGQRVTLRCSPRSGDLSVYWYQQSLDQGLQFLIQYYNGEERAKGNILERFSAQQFPDLHSELNLSSLELGDSALYFCASTRTGELFFGEGSRLTVL.